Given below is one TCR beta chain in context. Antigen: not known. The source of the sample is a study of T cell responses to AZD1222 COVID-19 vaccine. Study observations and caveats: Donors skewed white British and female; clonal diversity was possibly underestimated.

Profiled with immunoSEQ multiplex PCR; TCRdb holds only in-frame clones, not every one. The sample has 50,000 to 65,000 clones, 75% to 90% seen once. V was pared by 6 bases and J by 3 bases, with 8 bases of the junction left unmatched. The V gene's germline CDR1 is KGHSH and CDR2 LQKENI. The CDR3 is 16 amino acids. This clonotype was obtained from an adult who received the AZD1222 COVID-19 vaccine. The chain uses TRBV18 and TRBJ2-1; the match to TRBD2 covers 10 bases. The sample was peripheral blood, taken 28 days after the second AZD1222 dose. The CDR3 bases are TGTGCCAGCTCGCCCTTTTCTAGCGGGAGCTACAATGAGCAGTTCTTC. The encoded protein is CASSPFSSGSYNEQFF.